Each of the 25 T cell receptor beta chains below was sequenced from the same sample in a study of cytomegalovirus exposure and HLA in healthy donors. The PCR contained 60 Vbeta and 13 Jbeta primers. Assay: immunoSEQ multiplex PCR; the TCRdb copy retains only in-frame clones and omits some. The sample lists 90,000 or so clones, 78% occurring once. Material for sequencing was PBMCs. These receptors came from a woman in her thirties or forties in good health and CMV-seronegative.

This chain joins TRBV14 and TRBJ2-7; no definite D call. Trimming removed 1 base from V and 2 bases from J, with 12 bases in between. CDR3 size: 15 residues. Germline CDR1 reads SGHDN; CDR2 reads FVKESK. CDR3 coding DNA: TGTGCCAGCAGCCAAGGAACCGGGTCGACCTACGAGCAGTACTTC. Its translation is CASSQGTGSTYEQYF.

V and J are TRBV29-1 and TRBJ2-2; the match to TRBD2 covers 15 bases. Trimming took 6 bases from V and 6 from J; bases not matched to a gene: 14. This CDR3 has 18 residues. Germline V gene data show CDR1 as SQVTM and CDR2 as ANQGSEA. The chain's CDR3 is CSVGPRTSGRAPAGELFF. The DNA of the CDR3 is TGCAGCGTAGGACCAAGGACTAGCGGGAGGGCTCCGGCCGGGGAGCTGTTTTTT.

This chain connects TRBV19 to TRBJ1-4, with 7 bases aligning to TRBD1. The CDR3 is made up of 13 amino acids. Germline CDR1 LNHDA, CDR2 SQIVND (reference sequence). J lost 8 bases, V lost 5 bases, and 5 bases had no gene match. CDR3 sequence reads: CASSGTVREKLFF. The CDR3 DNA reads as TGTGCCAGTAGTGGGACAGTCAGGGAAAAACTGTTTTTT.

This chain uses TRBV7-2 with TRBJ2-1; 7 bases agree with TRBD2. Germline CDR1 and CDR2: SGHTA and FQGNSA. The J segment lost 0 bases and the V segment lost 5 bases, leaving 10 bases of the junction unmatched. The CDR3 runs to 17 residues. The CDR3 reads CASSLPSGIGSYNEQFF. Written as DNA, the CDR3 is TGTGCCAGCAGCCTACCCAGCGGGATCGGCTCCTACAATGAGCAGTTCTTC.

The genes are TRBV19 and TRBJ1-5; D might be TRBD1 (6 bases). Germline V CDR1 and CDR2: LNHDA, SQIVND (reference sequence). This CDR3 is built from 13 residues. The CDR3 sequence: CATNRDLKQPQHF. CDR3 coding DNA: TGTGCGACCAACAGGGATTTGAAGCAGCCCCAGCATTTT.

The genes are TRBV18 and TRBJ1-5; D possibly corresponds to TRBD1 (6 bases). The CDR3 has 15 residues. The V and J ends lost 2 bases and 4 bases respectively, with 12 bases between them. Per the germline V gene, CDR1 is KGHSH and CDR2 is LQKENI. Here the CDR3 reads CASSPGGARNQPQHF. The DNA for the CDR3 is TGTGCCAGCTCACCAGGGGGGGCGCGGAATCAGCCCCAGCATTTT.

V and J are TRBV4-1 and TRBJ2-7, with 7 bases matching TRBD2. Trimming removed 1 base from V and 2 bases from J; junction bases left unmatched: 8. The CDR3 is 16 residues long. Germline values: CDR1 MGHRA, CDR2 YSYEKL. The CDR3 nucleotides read TGCGCCAGCAGCCAAGCCCGGAGCGGGACCACCTACGAGCAGTACTTC. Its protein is CASSQARSGTTYEQYF.

CDR3 region: CASSLLTGGTEAFF. CDR3 DNA sequence: TGTGCCAGCAGTTTACTGACAGGGGGGACTGAAGCTTTCTTT. The chain uses TRBV25-1 and TRBJ1-1; TRBD1 agrees at 9 bases. The V and J ends lost 5 bases and 5 bases, in that order; junction bases with no gene match: 6. The V gene's germline CDR1 is MGHDK and CDR2 SYGVNS. The CDR3 contains 14 residues. The variable domain in full, completed from reference TRBV25-1 and TRBJ1-1, reads EADIYQTPRYLVIGTGKKITLECSQTMGHDKMYWYQQDPGMELHLIHYSYGVNSTEKGDLSSESTVSRIRTEHFPLTLESARPSHTSQYLCASSLLTGGTEAFFGQGTRLTVV.

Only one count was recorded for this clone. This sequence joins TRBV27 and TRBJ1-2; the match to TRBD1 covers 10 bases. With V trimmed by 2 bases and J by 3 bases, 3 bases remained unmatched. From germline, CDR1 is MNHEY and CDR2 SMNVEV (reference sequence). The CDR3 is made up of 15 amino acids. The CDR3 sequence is CASSLQGQGHYGYTF. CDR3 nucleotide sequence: TGTGCCAGCAGTTTACAGGGACAGGGGCACTATGGCTACACCTTC.

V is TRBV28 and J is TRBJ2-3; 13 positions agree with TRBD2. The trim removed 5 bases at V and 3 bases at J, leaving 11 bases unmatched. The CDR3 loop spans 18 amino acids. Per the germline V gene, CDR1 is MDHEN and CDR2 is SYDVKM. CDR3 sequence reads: CASSGRETSGRRTDTQYF. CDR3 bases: TGTGCCAGCAGTGGGCGCGAGACTAGCGGGAGGAGAACAGATACGCAGTATTTT.

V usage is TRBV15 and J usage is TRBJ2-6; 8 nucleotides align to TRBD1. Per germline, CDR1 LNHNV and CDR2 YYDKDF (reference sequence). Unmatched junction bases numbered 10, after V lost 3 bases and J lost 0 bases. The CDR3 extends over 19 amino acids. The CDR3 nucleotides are TGTGCCACCAGCAGGGGCAGGGGACAGGCAATCTCTGGGGCCAACGTCCTGACTTTC. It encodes CATSRGRGQAISGANVLTF.

The CDR3 region is CASSQEAQRAGGSDTQYF. In DNA form, the CDR3 reads TGTGCCAGCAGCCAAGAGGCTCAGAGAGCGGGAGGGAGCGATACGCAGTATTTT. The J gene is TRBJ2-3, the V gene TRBV4-2; 10 nucleotides align to TRBD2. Germline V gene sequence: CDR1 LGHNA, CDR2 YNFKEQ. The V segment lost 0 bases and the J segment 6 bases; nucleotides outside the gene matches: 12. This CDR3 is 18 amino acids long.

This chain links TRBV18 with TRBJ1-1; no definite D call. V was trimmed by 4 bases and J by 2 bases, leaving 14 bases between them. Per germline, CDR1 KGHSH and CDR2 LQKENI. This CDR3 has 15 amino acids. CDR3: CASSQGGQVNTEAFF. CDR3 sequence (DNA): TGTGCCAGCTCACAGGGCGGGCAAGTAAACACTGAAGCTTTCTTT.

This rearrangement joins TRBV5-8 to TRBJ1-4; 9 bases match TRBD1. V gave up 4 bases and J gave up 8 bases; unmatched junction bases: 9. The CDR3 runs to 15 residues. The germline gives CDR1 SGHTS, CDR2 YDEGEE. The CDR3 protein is CASSLGTGQGEKLFF. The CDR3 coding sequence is TGTGCCAGCAGCCTTGGAACGGGACAGGGCGAAAAACTGTTTTTT.

CDR3 sequence: CASSLDRGSSSGNTIYF. The CDR3 DNA is TGCGCCAGCAGCTTGGACAGGGGATCCTCCTCTGGAAACACCATATATTTT. V is TRBV5-1 and J is TRBJ1-3, with 7 bases identical to TRBD1. CDR1 SGHRS and CDR2 YFSETQ come from the germline V gene. CDR3 length: 17 residues. The trim removed 0 bases at V and 0 bases at J, leaving 6 bases unmatched.

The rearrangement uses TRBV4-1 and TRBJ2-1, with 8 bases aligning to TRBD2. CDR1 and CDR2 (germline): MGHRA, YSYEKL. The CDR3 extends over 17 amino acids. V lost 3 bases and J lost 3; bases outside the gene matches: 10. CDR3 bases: TGCGCCAGCAGCCAGGTACTACTAGCGGCGGACTACAATGAGCAGTTCTTC. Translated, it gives CASSQVLLAADYNEQFF.

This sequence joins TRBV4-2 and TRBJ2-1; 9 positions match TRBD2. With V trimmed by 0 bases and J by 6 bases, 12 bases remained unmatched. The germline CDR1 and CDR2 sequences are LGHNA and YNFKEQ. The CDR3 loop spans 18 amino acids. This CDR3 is CASSQDRGTSGRRNEQFF. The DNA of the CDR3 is TGTGCCAGCAGCCAAGATCGGGGCACTAGCGGGCGCCGCAATGAGCAGTTCTTC.

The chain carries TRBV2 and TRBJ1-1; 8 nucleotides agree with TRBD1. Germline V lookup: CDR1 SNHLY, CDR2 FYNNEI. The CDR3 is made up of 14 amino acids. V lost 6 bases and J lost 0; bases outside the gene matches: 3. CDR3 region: CASSLRGLNTEAFF. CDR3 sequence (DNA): TGTGCCAGCAGCCTCAGGGGGCTGAACACTGAAGCTTTCTTT.

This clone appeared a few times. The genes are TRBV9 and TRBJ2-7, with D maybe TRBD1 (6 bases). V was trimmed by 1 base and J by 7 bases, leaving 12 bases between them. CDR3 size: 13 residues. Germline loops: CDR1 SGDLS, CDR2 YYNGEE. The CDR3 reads CASSVSGVREQYF. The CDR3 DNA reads TGTGCCAGCAGCGTATCAGGGGTAAGAGAGCAGTACTTC.

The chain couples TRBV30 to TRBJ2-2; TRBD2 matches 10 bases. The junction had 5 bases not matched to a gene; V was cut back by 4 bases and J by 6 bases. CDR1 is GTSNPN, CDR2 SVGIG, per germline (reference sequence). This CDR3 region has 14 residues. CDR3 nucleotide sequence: TGTGCCTGGAAGCTACTAGCGGGACCCGGGGAGCTGTTTTTT. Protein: CAWKLLAGPGELFF.

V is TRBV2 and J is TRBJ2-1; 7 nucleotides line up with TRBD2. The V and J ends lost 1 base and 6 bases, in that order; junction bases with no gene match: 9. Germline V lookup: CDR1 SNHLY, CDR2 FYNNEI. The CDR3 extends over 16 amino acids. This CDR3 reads CASSEEAGALGNEQFF. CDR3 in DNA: TGTGCCAGCAGTGAAGAGGCGGGAGCGCTAGGCAATGAGCAGTTCTTC.

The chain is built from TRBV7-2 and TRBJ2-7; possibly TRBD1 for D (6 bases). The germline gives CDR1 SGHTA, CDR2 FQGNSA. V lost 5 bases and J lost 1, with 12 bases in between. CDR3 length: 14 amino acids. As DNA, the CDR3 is TGTGCCAGCAGCACGACAGGTTATTCCTACGAGCAGTACTTC. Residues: CASSTTGYSYEQYF.

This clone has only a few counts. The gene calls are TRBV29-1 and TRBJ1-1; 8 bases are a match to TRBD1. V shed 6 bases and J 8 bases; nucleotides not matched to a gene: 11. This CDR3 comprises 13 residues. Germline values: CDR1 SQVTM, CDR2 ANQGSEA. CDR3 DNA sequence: TGCAGCGTAGGACAGGGCAGTCCGAACGAAGCTTTCTTT. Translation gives CSVGQGSPNEAFF.

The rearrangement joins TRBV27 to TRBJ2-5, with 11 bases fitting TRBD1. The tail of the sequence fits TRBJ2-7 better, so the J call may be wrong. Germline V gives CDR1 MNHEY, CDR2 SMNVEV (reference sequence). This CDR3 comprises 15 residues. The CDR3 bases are TGTGCCAGCAGTTTAGGGACAGGGGGTACCTACGAGCAGTACTTC. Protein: CASSLGTGGTYEQYF.

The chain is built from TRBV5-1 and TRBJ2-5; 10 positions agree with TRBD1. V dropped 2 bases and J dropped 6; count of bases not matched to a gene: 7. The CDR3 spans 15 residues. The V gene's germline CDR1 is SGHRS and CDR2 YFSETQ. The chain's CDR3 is CASSFDRGPAKTQYF. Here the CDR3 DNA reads TGCGCCAGCAGCTTCGACAGGGGGCCGGCCAAGACCCAGTACTTC.